This record looks at one T cell receptor (beta chain) sequence and its context. No antigen is known for it. This entry belongs to a study of response to subunit inactivated influenza vaccine. Notes on the study in general: Researchers suggested that each seasonal influenza vaccination recruits few new T cells.

TCRdb independently ran MiXCR on the RT-PCR reads; one entry per CDR3 protein. Among about 580,000 distinct CDR3 sequences listed, 14% were seen once. The germline V gene encodes CDR1 SGDLS and CDR2 YYNGEE. V lost 0 bases and J lost 3; bases outside the gene matches: 6. This CDR3 spans 16 amino acids. The sequencing used PBMCs from blood, collected roughly 13 days after vaccination. The chain combines TRBV9 with TRBJ2-5; 9 positions match TRBD2. This clonotype was obtained from a man between 50 and 59 years old who received an inactivated influenza vaccine. The CDR3: CASSVGILAGEETQYF. The CDR3 DNA reads TGTGCCAGCAGCGTAGGAATACTAGCGGGTGAAGAGACCCAGTACTTC. Based on the CDR3 plus reference TRBV9 and TRBJ2-5, the full variable domain is DSGVTQTPKHLITATGQRVTLRCSPRSGDLSVYWYQQSLDQGLQFLIQYYNGEERAKGNILERFSAQQFPDLHSELNLSSLELGDSALYFCASSVGILAGEETQYFGPGTRLLVL.